This T cell receptor (beta chain) was documented in a study of monozygotic twins with inflammatory bowel disease. TCRdb processed the 5' RACE reads again and assigns one entry to each CDR3 protein, with no DNA. This listing includes about 85,000 distinct CDR3 sequences. The CDR3 loop spans 12 amino acids. Sequences were obtained from blood. This sequence joins TRBV12-3 or TRBV12-4 and TRBJ1-2. The TCR comes from a human donor with ulcerative colitis or Crohn's disease, or a healthy co-twin of an affected twin (not recorded which). The CDR3 protein is CASSFGERGYTF.